The entry that follows covers one T cell receptor beta chain sequence. Its antigen is not identified. This entry comes from a study of siplizumab effects on memory and regulatory T cells. The study's findings and limits: Naive T cells looked more diverse than memory cells and looked like major alloresponse contributors.

Looked up from germline, CDR1 is SGHAT and CDR2 is FQNNGV. The CDR3 length is 12 residues. Trimming took off 6 bases at V and 0 bases at J, with 3 bases between the two ends. Assays were performed on approximately 100,000 TCR templates per sample. Assay: immunoSEQ multiplex PCR; the TCRdb copy retains only in-frame clones and omits some. The sample holds around 110,000 clones, roughly 94% seen once. The sample was non-Treg CD4+ T cells sorted from blood. This TCR was sampled from a human donor in good health. The V gene is TRBV11-2, the J gene TRBJ1-5; D unresolved. CDR3 DNA: TGTGCCAGCAGTTATAGCAATCAGCCCCAGCATTTT. Amino acid sequence: CASSYSNQPQHF. Complete variable domain (other parts from reference TRBV11-2 and TRBJ1-5): EAGVAQSPRYKIIEKRQSVAFWCNPISGHATLYWYQQILGQGPKLLIQFQNNGVVDDSQLPKDRFSAERLKGVDSTLKIQPAKLEDSAVYLCASSYSNQPQHFGDGTRLSIL.